This TCR beta chain is from a study of T cell responses to AZD1222 COVID-19 vaccine. Produced via immunoSEQ multiplex PCR; TCRdb's table is partial and in-frame only. The repertoire includes about 120,000 clones, approximately 90% of them detected once, and around 3% sits in the top ten. Notes on the study in general: Spike-specific TCR breadth and depth were elevated following two AZD1222 doses.

To note about this clone: Its antigen is still unknown.

Deletions cut 5 bases from V and 5 bases from J, with 9 bases between. CDR3 length equals 11 residues. Germline V gives CDR1 SQVTM, CDR2 ANQGSEA. The source material was peripheral blood, sampled 28 days after the second AZD1222 dose. This chain uses TRBV29-1 with TRBJ1-1; D is unclear. The source is an adult who received the AZD1222 COVID-19 vaccine. DNA for the CDR3: TGCAGCGTTAACACCAGGACTGAAGCTTTCTTT. Translating gives CSVNTRTEAFF.